This T cell receptor (beta chain) appears in the sequencing data of a study of shared clonotypes between healthy human individuals (dated by TCRdb to between 2020 and 2021). For the wider study: A few men and a couple of women, aged 18 to 49 years, made up the cohort. For each donor, CD4 naive and CD4 memory were each given three plates, CD8 naive was given two plates, and CD8 memory was given one plate. The study deeply sequenced blood TCR repertoires of about 5 healthy adults to estimate repertoire size and the extent of clonotype sharing between individuals. To increase sequencing depth and limit assay-specific biases, different laboratories used diverse techniques to prepare libraries and sequence TCR repertoires. Each donor's leukapheresis produced roughly between roughly 0.9 and 8.9 billion PBMCs. Here is what the overall study found, with its caveats: Pairwise subsampling indicated that sequencing depth was expected to affect the degree of clonotype sharing among donors. Estimated clonotype richness was generally larger for naive than for memory subsets. Clonotypes shared by all four sorted-subset donors showed higher generation probabilities than non-shared clonotypes. Across a handful of donors, approximately 5% of naive CD4, 3% to 4% of naive CD8, roughly 2.2% of memory CD4, and roughly 0.4% of memory CD8 clonotypes were shared. Even with the large sequencing depth, rarefaction of the sorted-subset datasets indicated that sequencing was incomplete. Only blood was sampled, and tissue TCR repertoires likely differ from those in blood. Because the study included only a small number of donors, the genetic and exposure-history diversity represented was limited.

TCR CDR3 regions were amplified from genomic DNA by multiplex PCR using the deep immunoSEQ assay. Extracted genomic DNA from each cell subset was spread evenly across all wells of several immunoSEQ 96-well plates, with each plate serving as a replicate. Each replicate PCR for sorted subsets received 200 ng genomic DNA, equal to about 30,000 T cell genomes. The purified libraries were quantified using a Qubit 3.0 fluorometer, sized with a Bioanalyzer 2100, and then quantified again using the KAPA Library Quantification kit. Every immunoSEQ 96-well plate was sequenced on a dedicated single-read 150-cycle Illumina NextSeq 550 flow cell. The original pipeline was this. Because the immunoSEQ output included only junctional sequences and no quality scores, the filtering could not be the same as the filtering used for full-length reads. To assign V/J genes and CDR3, sequences were annotated against IMGT germline references using PyIR, a Python wrapper for IgBLAST v1.9. Reads were removed for weak V/J assignments (E-value above 1e-6), missing CDR3, stop codons, out-of-frame junctions, or ambiguous translated residues. V3J clonotypes were defined as sequences sharing an identical inferred V gene, J gene, and CDR3 amino acid sequence. The percentage overlap between two repertoires was calculated by dividing the number of shared unique clonotypes by the size of the smaller repertoire. RTK rarefaction, the Chao1 estimator, and Recon v2.1 estimates of unobserved clonotypes were used to assess repertoire richness. Generation probabilities for all TCRbeta clonotypes obtained by the gDNA method from a few donors were computed using OLGA. TCRdb re-hosts the immuneACCESS table, in-frame sequences only. Its copies lack some clones; in the studies checked, an unresolved V gene accounts for under half of them, and the cause for the rest is not known. For V, J and clone size, that table is used; D and trimming come from the DNA. This sample has approximately 2.5 million clones in its table, and 93% of those were observed once. The ten largest clonotypes hold around 0.37% of the sample.

Concerning this clone itself: Its antigen remains undetermined. Per-base qualities were not stored, and no clone one base away is much larger.

The CDR1 and CDR2 encoded by the germline V gene are SGHTA and FQGTGA. The CDR3 holds 17 amino acids from the cysteine to the phenylalanine. Only the CDR3 part of the read is kept: 51 bases, read in frame from the first base. V lost 5 bases and J lost 7 bases; the stretch between them is 24 bases long. The donors were healthy, HIV-negative adults who had no recently reported acute infections or vaccinations. Only Caucasian adults living in Nashville, Tennessee, USA were represented among the donors. Magnetic negative selection was used to enrich CD4+ T cells, after which naive cells were positively selected on CD45RA and the negative fraction became the memory subset. Blood was collected by leukapheresis, and PBMCs were isolated by Ficoll-Histopaque density gradient centrifugation and then cryopreserved in liquid nitrogen vapor phase. Purity and quantity of every magnetically sorted T cell population were checked by analytical flow cytometry. Each sorted fraction had its genomic DNA isolated and then quantified by UV absorbance on a Nanodrop 2000c.

Material: naive CD4+ T cells from PBMCs. The cell subset or site label of this sample denotes: CD45RA+ positively selected. The clonotype originates from a young man in good health. Some clones in this sample may be carry-over from other donors' samples. Rearrangement joined TRBV7-3 to TRBJ2-1; a weak D assignment points to TRBD2 (5 bases agree). The DNA is TGTGCCAGCAGCCTGACTACGACCGTGTCTAGGTTAAATGAGCAGTTCTTC. Its protein product is CASSLTTTVSRLNEQFF.